One sample yielded the 10 T cell receptor beta chains listed below, sequenced in a study of blood T cell repertoires in COVID-19. Produced via immunoSEQ multiplex PCR; TCRdb's table is partial and in-frame only. The table records 200,000 to 300,000 clones, approximately 88% of them present only once. Sequenced: PBMCs or T cells enriched from blood (not recorded which). Every receptor here comes from a middle-aged woman with acute COVID-19.

The CDR3 DNA reads TGTGCCAGCAGCTTGATAACAATATCTGGCTCTGGGGCCAACGTCCTGACTTTC. Translating gives CASSLITISGSGANVLTF. The chain links TRBV5-6 to TRBJ2-6; D is undetermined. The CDR3 loop spans 18 amino acids. The germline V gene encodes CDR1 SGHDT and CDR2 YYEEEE. V lost 1 base and J 0 bases, leaving 14 bases between the germline ends.

The chain links TRBV24-1 to TRBJ2-1, with D maybe TRBD1 (6 bases). V gave up 3 bases and J gave up 0 bases, with 14 bases separating them. The CDR3 totals 17 residues. Germline CDR1 is KGHDR and CDR2 is SFDVKD. For the CDR3, the DNA is TGTGCCACCAGTGATCTGACAGGTGAGAGCTCCTACAATGAGCAGTTCTTC. Residues: CATSDLTGESSYNEQFF.

A few counts support this clone. The gene calls are TRBV19 and TRBJ1-2, with 7 bases lining up with TRBD1. This CDR3 spans 14 amino acids. Germline loops: CDR1 LNHDA, CDR2 SQIVND (reference sequence). The ends lost 1 base at V and 3 bases at J; junction bases unmatched: 2. CDR3 sequence (DNA): TGTGCCAGTAGTATAGTAGGACAGGACTATGGCTACACCTTC. Translating gives CASSIVGQDYGYTF.

The genes are TRBV19 and TRBJ1-2; D uncertain. The germline gives CDR1 LNHDA, CDR2 SQIVND (reference sequence). The CDR3 has 16 amino acids. V lost 2 bases to trimming and J lost 0 bases, with 13 bases between them. DNA of the CDR3: TGTGCCAGTAGTATACAGTTTCTCACAACTAACTATGGCTACACCTTC. Its translation: CASSIQFLTTNYGYTF. Together with reference TRBV19 and TRBJ1-2, the CDR3 gives the full variable domain: DGGITQSPKYLFRKEGQNVTLSCEQNLNHDAMYWYRQDPGQGLRLIYYSQIVNDFQKGDIAEGYSVSREKKESFPLTVTSAQKNPTAFYLCASSIQFLTTNYGYTFGSGTRLTVV.

The genes are TRBV4-3 and TRBJ1-4; a weak D match, TRBD1 (5 bases). Germline V gives CDR1 LGHNA, CDR2 YSLEER. The length of the CDR3 is 15 residues. The germline V and J ends were trimmed by 0 bases and 7 bases, with 12 bases remaining between them. CDR3 sequence reads: CASSQDRWGGEKLFF. For the CDR3, the DNA is TGCGCCAGCAGCCAAGATCGATGGGGGGGTGAAAAACTGTTTTTT.

The gene calls are TRBV5-1 and TRBJ2-2; 10 nucleotides line up with TRBD2. The CDR3 is 16 residues long. Trimming at V came to 4 bases and at J to 2 bases, leaving 5 bases not matched to a gene. CDR1 SGHRS and CDR2 YFSETQ come from the germline V gene. The CDR3 DNA follows: TGCGCCAGCAGCATAGGACTAGCGGTAAACACCGGGGAGCTGTTTTTT. This encodes CASSIGLAVNTGELFF.

The chain couples TRBV24-1 to TRBJ2-7; the D gene is possibly TRBD2 (6 bases). This CDR3 spans 15 amino acids. From germline, CDR1 is KGHDR and CDR2 SFDVKD. The V end was cut by 7 bases, the J end by 2 bases, with 17 bases between. CDR3 region: CATRQLALDTYEQYV. CDR3 DNA: TGTGCCACCAGACAGCTAGCGCTCGATACCTACGAGCAGTACGTC.

The chain couples TRBV29-1 to TRBJ2-1, with D maybe TRBD2 (5 bases). This CDR3 comprises 13 residues. Germline lookup yields CDR1 SQVTM and CDR2 ANQGSEA. Trimming took off 6 bases at V and 3 bases at J, with 12 bases between the two ends. The CDR3 is CSVSPADYNEQFF. The CDR3 DNA follows: TGCAGCGTCAGCCCAGCGGACTACAATGAGCAGTTCTTC.

J is TRBJ2-1 and V is TRBV27, with 8 bases fitting TRBD1. The V segment lost 0 bases and the J segment 4 bases; nucleotides outside the gene matches: 5. The CDR3 loop spans 16 amino acids. Germline assignment: CDR1 MNHEY and CDR2 SMNVEV (reference sequence). CDR3 sequence: CASSLSTTGGYNEQFF. For the CDR3, the DNA is TGTGCCAGCAGTTTATCGACAACAGGGGGTTACAATGAGCAGTTCTTC.

The chain joins TRBV3-1 (or the pseudogene TRBV3-2) to TRBJ2-5, with D possibly matching TRBD2 (5 bases). V lost 3 bases and J 5 bases, leaving 13 bases between the germline ends. The CDR3 sequence is 14 residues long. Germline CDR1 is LGHDT and CDR2 is YNNKEL (reference sequence). CDR3 in amino acids: CASSQRTRWETQYF. DNA of the CDR3: TGTGCCAGCAGCCAGAGAACTAGATGGGAGACCCAGTACTTC.